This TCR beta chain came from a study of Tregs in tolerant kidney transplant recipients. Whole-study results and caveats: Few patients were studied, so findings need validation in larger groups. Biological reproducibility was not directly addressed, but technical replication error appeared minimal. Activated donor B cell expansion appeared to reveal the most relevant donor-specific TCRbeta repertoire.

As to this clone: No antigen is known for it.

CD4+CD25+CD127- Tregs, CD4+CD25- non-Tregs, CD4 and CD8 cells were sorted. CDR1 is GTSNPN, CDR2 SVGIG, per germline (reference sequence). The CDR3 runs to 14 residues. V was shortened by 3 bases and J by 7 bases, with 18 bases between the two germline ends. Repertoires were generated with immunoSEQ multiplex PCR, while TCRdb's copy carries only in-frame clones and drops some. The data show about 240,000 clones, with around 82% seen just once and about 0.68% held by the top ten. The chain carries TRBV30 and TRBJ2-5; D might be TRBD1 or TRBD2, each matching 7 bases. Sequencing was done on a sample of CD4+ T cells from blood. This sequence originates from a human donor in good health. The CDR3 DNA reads TGTGCCTGGAGGGGAGGGCAGGGGACAGCGACCCAGTACTTC. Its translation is CAWRGGQGTATQYF.